The 17 T cell receptor beta chains below come from one sample, sequenced in a study of blood T cell repertoires in COVID-19. TCRdb keeps only in-frame clones here, not all; method: immunoSEQ multiplex PCR. The sample contains some 180,000 clones, about 77% of which appear only once. Sequenced: peripheral blood. These receptors were taken from a woman of 80 years or more with active or convalescent COVID-19.

The rearrangement links TRBV5-1 to TRBJ1-2; 8 bases agree with TRBD1. After removal of 4 bases from V and 3 bases from J, the junction contained 5 bases not matched to a gene. CDR3 length: 14 amino acids. Germline V gives CDR1 SGHRS, CDR2 YFSETQ. The CDR3 region has the DNA TGCGCCAGCAGCACCGGACAGGGCCACTATGGCTACACCTTC. It specifies CASSTGQGHYGYTF.

The chain has TRBV7-2 and TRBJ1-3; D might be TRBD1 (6 bases). The CDR3 is 13 residues long. Trimming took off 5 bases at V and 9 bases at J, with 14 bases between the two ends. Germline V CDR1 and CDR2: SGHTA, FQGNSA. CDR3 DNA sequence: TGTGCCAGCAGCCGAGAGAGGGGGGGCACCATATATTTT. Translating gives CASSRERGGTIYF.

Here the CDR3 reads CASQPGQGAGELFF. The CDR3 bases are TGCGCCAGTCAGCCGGGACAGGGAGCCGGGGAGCTGTTTTTT. The V and J genes are TRBV4-1 and TRBJ2-2; 9 bases map to TRBD1. CDR1 is MGHRA, CDR2 YSYEKL, per germline. V was clipped by 9 bases and J by 6 bases; unmatched bases: 8. The CDR3 contains 14 residues.

The CDR3 reads CASNTLSTDTQYF. The DNA for the CDR3 is TGTGCCAGCAATACTCTGAGCACAGATACGCAGTATTTT. The V gene is TRBV9, the J gene TRBJ2-3, with D uncertain. Germline assignment: CDR1 SGDLS and CDR2 YYNGEE. V was clipped by 6 bases and J by 0 bases, with 8 bases between them. CDR3 length equals 13 residues. The whole variable domain, filled in from reference TRBV9 and TRBJ2-3, reads DSGVTQTPKHLITATGQRVTLRCSPRSGDLSVYWYQQSLDQGLQFLIQYYNGEERAKGNILERFSAQQFPDLHSELNLSSLELGDSALYFCASNTLSTDTQYFGPGTRLTVL.

This clone was detected many times. V gene TRBV2 combines with J gene TRBJ1-1, with D possibly matching TRBD1 (6 bases). The V end lost 3 bases, the J end lost 1 base, and 12 bases lay between the germline ends. There are 15 residues in the CDR3. Germline lookup yields CDR1 SNHLY and CDR2 FYNNEI. The CDR3 DNA follows: TGTGCCAGCAGTGACAGGGGAGACCCGAACACTGAAGCTTTCTTT. Its protein product is CASSDRGDPNTEAFF.

The chain employs TRBV9 and TRBJ1-1; D possibly corresponds to TRBD1 (5 bases). There are 18 residues in the CDR3. Between the trimmed V and J ends, which lost 0 bases and 3 bases, there was a span of 21 bases. The germline V gene encodes CDR1 SGDLS and CDR2 YYNGEE. CDR3 bases: TGTGCCAGCAGCGTAGGACCCCAAACCTGGGGCGGGGACACTGAAGCTTTCTTT. Amino acid sequence: CASSVGPQTWGGDTEAFF.

The chain carries TRBV19 and TRBJ2-3; 9 bases fit TRBD1. Germline trimming cut 5 bases from V and 2 bases from J; bases unmatched to any gene: 14. This CDR3 comprises 18 residues. Germline CDR1 reads LNHDA; CDR2 reads SQIVND (reference sequence). CDR3 coding DNA: TGTGCCAGTAGTCCCAGAATAAAGACAGGGGGATTCACAGATACGCAGTATTTT. This codes for CASSPRIKTGGFTDTQYF.

This chain links TRBV5-4 with TRBJ1-6; the D gene is possibly TRBD1 (6 bases). Germline V gives CDR1 SGHNT, CDR2 YYREEE (reference sequence). The V end lost 0 bases, the J end lost 8 bases, and 12 bases lay between the germline ends. This CDR3 region has 15 residues. CDR3 residues: CASSLEQGKDSPLHF. CDR3 nucleotide sequence: TGTGCCAGCAGCTTGGAACAGGGAAAAGATTCACCCCTCCACTTT.

The rearrangement links TRBV2 to TRBJ2-1; 11 bases line up with TRBD2. CDR3 size: 17 residues. Germline CDR1 SNHLY, CDR2 FYNNEI. V was pared by 5 bases and J by 4 bases, with 10 bases of the junction left unmatched. CDR3 loop: CASSKFKGLAEYNEQFF. CDR3 in DNA: TGTGCCAGCAGTAAGTTCAAGGGACTAGCGGAATACAATGAGCAGTTCTTC.

This clone was seen only once. V usage is TRBV5-1 and J usage is TRBJ2-3; weak D call: TRBD2 (7 bases). Germline V lookup: CDR1 SGHRS, CDR2 YFSETQ. Trimming took 4 bases from V and 2 from J, leaving 17 bases between them. The CDR3 totals 16 residues. The CDR3 region is CASSLGRGLDTDTQYF. The CDR3 DNA sequence: TGCGCCAGCAGCCTGGGGCGGGGGCTAGACACAGATACGCAGTATTTT.

This clone was seen a single time. The gene calls are TRBV28 and TRBJ2-1, with 12 bases identical to TRBD2. The germline CDR1 and CDR2 sequences are MDHEN and SYDVKM. The junction had 14 bases not matched to a gene; V was cut back by 5 bases and J by 9 bases. The CDR3 runs 17 residues. This CDR3 reads CASSARLAGGRTIEQFF. In DNA form, the CDR3 reads TGTGCCAGCAGTGCCAGGCTAGCGGGGGGGAGAACCATTGAGCAGTTCTTC.

This chain joins TRBV4-2 and TRBJ1-3; 9 bases are a match to TRBD1. Germline assignment: CDR1 LGHNA and CDR2 YNFKEQ. This CDR3 contains 16 residues. V lost 0 bases and J lost 1; bases outside the gene matches: 1. Here the CDR3 reads CASSQETGGSGNTIYF. The CDR3 DNA reads as TGTGCCAGCAGCCAAGAGACAGGGGGATCTGGAAACACCATATATTTT.

The chain is built from TRBV28 and TRBJ1-3, with TRBD1 matching 7 bases. Germline CDR1 and CDR2: MDHEN and SYDVKM. J was trimmed by 0 bases and V by 6 bases; bases with no gene match: 11. CDR3 length equals 17 residues. The CDR3 sequence: CASSPRQGTYSGNTIYF. The DNA for the CDR3 is TGTGCCAGCAGCCCCAGACAGGGAACATACTCTGGAAACACCATATATTTT.

The chain links TRBV5-4 to TRBJ2-7; tentative D call: TRBD1 (5 bases). This CDR3 is 13 amino acids long. Between the trimmed V and J ends, which lost 4 bases and 0 bases, there was a span of 8 bases. CDR1 SGHNT and CDR2 YYREEE come from the germline V gene (reference sequence). CDR3 residues: CASSPQGSYEQYF. Here the CDR3 DNA reads TGTGCCAGCAGCCCGCAGGGCTCCTACGAGCAGTACTTC.

The V and J genes are TRBV6-5 and TRBJ2-4, with 10 positions matching TRBD2. V was clipped by 4 bases and J by 8 bases; unmatched bases: 11. This CDR3 is 16 amino acids long. The V gene's germline CDR1 is MNHEY and CDR2 SVGAGI. The DNA for the CDR3 is TGTGCCAGCAGTTGGCATCTGGGACTAGCGTTGGACATTCAGTACTTC. Protein: CASSWHLGLALDIQYF.

This clone was found a few times. The chain joins TRBV28 to TRBJ1-3, with D maybe TRBD1 (5 bases). The CDR3 has 15 amino acids. CDR1 and CDR2 from the germline V gene are MDHEN and SYDVKM. Between the trimmed V and J ends, which lost 3 bases and 4 bases, there was a span of 13 bases. The CDR3 spells CASSFGKGWGNTIYF. The CDR3 coding sequence is TGTGCCAGCAGTTTTGGGAAGGGGTGGGGAAACACCATATATTTT.

Concerning this clone: This specimen includes other DNA sequences encoding the same CDR3. The gene calls are TRBV5-1 and TRBJ1-1, with TRBD1 identical over 9 bases. The CDR3 contains 14 residues. Looked up from germline, CDR1 is SGHRS and CDR2 is YFSETQ. Losses at the gene ends were 4 bases for V and 1 base for J; bases not matched to a gene: 2. CDR3 region: CASSPGQGNTEAFF. CDR3 bases: TGCGCCAGCAGCCCGGGACAGGGGAACACTGAAGCTTTCTTT.